Listed here are 2 T cell receptor beta chains from one sample, sequenced in a study of cytomegalovirus exposure and HLA in healthy donors (dated by TCRdb to 2015 to 2018). The protocol used for the library was the immunoSEQ multiplex PCR assay. This immuneACCESS table, as held by TCRdb, lists in-frame sequences with V and J called but not all clones. Of the missing ones, under half trace to an unresolved V gene in checked studies; the others have no known cause. This sample lists approximately 260,000 clones; 70% to 90% were detected once. Clones ranked in the top ten supply 1% of the sample. Input material: PBMCs. These receptors were collected from a woman aged 18-30 years in good health and CMV-seronegative.

The gene calls are TRBV2 and TRBJ1-1; a possible D gene is TRBD1 (5 bases). CDR3 length equals 13 residues. Germline V lookup: CDR1 SNHLY, CDR2 FYNNEI. V was shortened by 6 bases and J by 0 bases, with 8 bases between the two germline ends. This chain's CDR3 is CASRDNLNTEAFF. The DNA of the CDR3 is TGTGCCAGCAGGGACAACCTGAACACTGAAGCTTTCTTT.

The count of this clone is one. This chain connects TRBV30 to TRBJ1-1; no firm D call. CDR3 length: 14 residues. CDR1 is GTSNPN, CDR2 SVGIG, per germline (reference sequence). V lost 1 base and J 2 bases, leaving 11 bases between the germline ends. The CDR3 DNA sequence: TGTGCCTGGAGTGGAGTCCAGGTAAACACTGAAGCTTTCTTT. Translating it yields CAWSGVQVNTEAFF.